Each of the 30 T cell receptor beta chains below was sequenced from the same sample in a study of naive and memory T cell subsets. A UMI-containing oligonucleotide was joined by 3' ligation to the TCR cDNA template. Four PCR rounds used nested alpha and beta constant region primers plus the SP2 primer. MiXCR, applied by TCRdb to the 5' RACE reads, yields one record per CDR3 protein. The sample includes roughly 48,000 distinct CDR3 sequences, over 3.5% of them seen just once. The receptors were gathered from a female donor in good health.

The chain carries TRBV29-1 and TRBJ2-7; 9 positions agree with TRBD1. Germline loops: CDR1 SQVTM, CDR2 ANQGSEA. After removal of 5 bases from V and 0 bases from J, the junction contained 2 bases not matched to a gene. CDR3 length: 13 residues. The CDR3 protein is CSVRTGDSYEQYF. CDR3 bases: TGCAGCGTTCGGACAGGGGACTCCTACGAGCAGTACTTC.

This clonotype came up many times. The chain has TRBV10-1 and TRBJ2-2; D may match TRBD1 or TRBD2 (5 bases each). V was trimmed by 4 bases and J by 4 bases, leaving 19 bases between them. CDR1 is WNHNN, CDR2 SYGVQD, per germline (reference sequence). The length of the CDR3 is 17 residues. CDR3 nucleotides: TGCGCCAGCAGTGTACGGGGCGGTCCTCGTAGCACCGGGGAGCTGTTTTTT. This sequence encodes CASSVRGGPRSTGELFF.

Regarding this clonotype: A much bigger clone sits one base away, suggesting this may be a read error. The chain has TRBV28 and TRBJ1-1; TRBD1 matches at 8 bases. Germline CDR1 and CDR2: MDHEN and SYDVKM. The CDR3 runs 15 residues. Here the CDR3 reads CASSLLGQGSPETFF. The CDR3 DNA reads TGTGCCAGCAGTCTCCTCGGACAGGGAAGTCCTGAAACTTTCTTT.

Many counts were recorded for this clonotype. V usage is TRBV4-1 and J usage is TRBJ2-3; 7 bases agree with TRBD1. The junction had 8 bases not matched to a gene; V was cut back by 3 bases and J by 5 bases. The CDR3 totals 15 residues. Germline V gene data show CDR1 as MGHRA and CDR2 as YSYEKL. The CDR3 DNA reads as TGCGCCAGCAGCCAGGTGACAGGGCAACGAGATACGCAGTATTTT. Its protein is CASSQVTGQRDTQYF.

This clonotype was seen many times. V gene TRBV6-1 combines with J gene TRBJ1-4; 10 bases line up with TRBD1. The CDR3 runs 16 residues. Germline CDR1 MNHNS, CDR2 SASEGT. V lost 7 bases and J lost 6; bases outside the gene matches: 11. The CDR3 loop is CASKKTGGKIHEKLFF. The DNA for the CDR3 is TGTGCCAGCAAAAAGACAGGGGGCAAGATCCATGAAAAACTGTTTTTT.

In this sample, this clonotype turned up many times. The rearrangement joins TRBV7-2 to TRBJ2-1; D remains unclear. The CDR3 runs to 14 residues. V lost 3 bases to trimming and J lost 8 bases, with 14 bases between them. Germline CDR1 SGHTA, CDR2 FQGNSA. The CDR3 reads CASSFLGHQDEQFF. CDR3 bases: TGTGCCAGCAGCTTCTTGGGCCACCAGGATGAGCAGTTCTTC.

This clonotype occurred many times. CDR3 nucleotide sequence: TGTGCCAGCAGCGTAGTAGGGACTAGCGGGAGAAATGAGCAGTTCTTC. Translation: CASSVVGTSGRNEQFF. This sequence joins TRBV9 and TRBJ2-1; 14 bases match TRBD2. The V gene's germline CDR1 is SGDLS and CDR2 YYNGEE. V shed 0 bases, J shed 7 bases, and the junction held 3 bases outside the gene matches. This CDR3 has 16 residues.

The table lists this clonotype with a few counts. The chain links TRBV20-1 to TRBJ2-7, with 9 bases lining up with TRBD2. J gave up 3 bases and V 0 bases, and 15 bases lay outside the gene matches. The CDR3 has 18 residues. Germline V gene sequence: CDR1 DFQATT, CDR2 SNEGSKA (reference sequence). In DNA, the CDR3 is TGCAGTGCTAGAGATCTGGTCGGGCTAGCGGGGAAACACTACGAGCAGTACTTC. This gives the protein CSARDLVGLAGKHYEQYF.

This clonotype was detected many times. V usage is TRBV19 and J usage is TRBJ2-1, with 12 bases identical to TRBD1. CDR1 LNHDA and CDR2 SQIVND come from the germline V gene (reference sequence). The CDR3 loop spans 14 amino acids. V was clipped by 6 bases and J by 12 bases; unmatched bases: 9. The CDR3 coding sequence is TGTGCCAGTAGGGGACAGGGGGCCTCAATGGGGCAGTTCTTC. It specifies CASRGQGASMGQFF.

Ten or more counts support this clonotype. This chain connects TRBV19 to TRBJ2-6; TRBD2 is a possible D gene (6 bases). The V gene's germline CDR1 is LNHDA and CDR2 SQIVND (reference sequence). V was trimmed by 3 bases and J by 3 bases, leaving 18 bases between them. This CDR3 has 18 residues. This chain's CDR3 is CASSIPPRGNGGANVLTF. For the CDR3, the DNA is TGTGCCAGTAGTATCCCGCCCCGGGGGAATGGTGGGGCCAACGTCCTGACTTTC.

This clonotype was found a few times. The V gene is TRBV6-1, the J gene TRBJ2-7, with D possibly called TRBD1 or TRBD2 (5 bases each). V shed 6 bases and J shed 8 bases, with 11 bases lying between them. There are 11 residues in the CDR3. Germline CDR1 reads MNHNS; CDR2 reads SASEGT. CDR3 nucleotides: TGTGCCAGCAGACGGGACCTGCAGCAGTACTTC. Encoded protein: CASRRDLQQYF.

This clonotype was picked up many times. The gene calls are TRBV28 and TRBJ2-5; 7 nucleotides agree with TRBD1. Trimming at V came to 7 bases and at J to 0 bases, leaving 2 bases not matched to a gene. The CDR3 extends over 13 amino acids. CDR1 and CDR2 (germline): MDHEN, SYDVKM. CDR3 nucleotide sequence: TGTGCCAGCACCACAGGGGACCAAGAGACCCAGTACTTC. Its translation: CASTTGDQETQYF.

This clonotype was detected many times. The V and J genes are TRBV27 and TRBJ2-1; maybe TRBD1 (5 bases). V was pared by 6 bases and J by 7 bases, with 10 bases between. This CDR3 has 12 amino acids. Germline V CDR1 and CDR2: MNHEY, SMNVEV (reference sequence). CDR3 protein: CASRPTVNEQFF. For the CDR3, the DNA is TGTGCCAGCAGGCCGACAGTGAATGAGCAGTTCTTC.

Many counts were recorded for this clonotype. The rearrangement uses TRBV25-1 and TRBJ2-3; the match to TRBD1 covers 9 bases. With V trimmed by 1 base and J by 4 bases, 6 bases remained unmatched. CDR1 and CDR2 from the germline V gene are MGHDK and SYGVNS. The CDR3 loop spans 16 amino acids. For the CDR3, the DNA is TGTGCCAGCAGTGAATTAGGGACAGGGTATTCAGATACGCAGTATTTT. Its translation is CASSELGTGYSDTQYF.

This clonotype was counted at least ten times. The chain is built from TRBV3-1 and TRBJ2-1; 7 bases map to TRBD1. The trim removed 1 base at V and 15 bases at J, leaving 6 bases unmatched. Germline loops: CDR1 LGHDT, CDR2 YNNKEL (reference sequence). CDR3 length: 12 amino acids. CDR3 nucleotides: TGTGCCAGCAGCCAAGGAACAGGGGTGGTGTTCTTC. Translated: CASSQGTGVVFF.

The sample holds a few counts of this clonotype. Compared with germline, one end of the junction differs, possibly owing to a read error. The chain links TRBV19 to TRBJ1-2; no reliable D call. This CDR3 region has 16 residues. The germline gives CDR1 LNHDA, CDR2 SQIVND (reference sequence). The CDR3 loop reads CASSIDSRSNAYGDTF. The CDR3 coding sequence is TGTGCCAGTAGTATAGATTCCAGGTCTAACGCCTATGGCGACACCTTC.

This clonotype showed up many times. The V gene is TRBV7-2, the J gene TRBJ2-7; possibly TRBD2 for D (6 bases). The germline V gene has CDR1 SGHTA and CDR2 FQGNSA. This CDR3 has 13 residues. Trimming took 5 bases from V and 3 from J, leaving 11 bases between them. The CDR3 protein is CASSLRSGYEQYF. The CDR3 region has the DNA TGTGCCAGCAGCCTCCGTAGCGGCTACGAGCAGTACTTC. Full variable domain (remainder filled in from reference TRBV7-2 and TRBJ2-7): GAGVSQSPSNKVTEKGKDVELRCDPISGHTALYWYRQSLGQGLEFLIYFQGNSAPDKSGLPSDRFSAERTGGSVSTLTIQRTQQEDSAVYLCASSLRSGYEQYFGPGTRLTVT.

This clonotype was found a few times. This sequence joins TRBV11-2 and TRBJ1-1; no firm D call. The CDR3 is made up of 17 amino acids. Germline CDR1 is SGHAT and CDR2 is FQNNGV. Trimming pared 1 base from V and 4 bases from J, leaving 19 bases between. The CDR3 DNA follows: TGTGCCAGCAGCTTAGTGAGAGGAATCGGGGATGGCACTGAAGCTTTCTTT. It yields the protein CASSLVRGIGDGTEAFF.

This clonotype was detected many times. One end of the junction is discordant with germline, which a read error may explain. The genes are TRBV5-1 and TRBJ2-5; tentative D call: TRBD2 (7 bases). Germline V gives CDR1 SGHRS, CDR2 YFSETQ. The CDR3 spans 17 residues. DNA of the CDR3: TGCGCCAGCAGCTCCCCCAGGGGATCTAGCGGCCAAAAGACCCAGTACTTC. This codes for CASSSPRGSSGQKTQYF.

Ten or more counts support this clonotype. The chain joins TRBV5-1 to TRBJ2-1; 12 bases agree with TRBD2. The trim removed 4 bases at V and 0 bases at J, leaving 8 bases unmatched. The CDR3 contains 18 residues. Germline CDR1 reads SGHRS; CDR2 reads YFSETQ. The CDR3, as DNA: TGCGCCAGCAGCCCAGGACTAGCGGGACGAAGCTCCTACAATGAGCAGTTCTTC. It encodes CASSPGLAGRSSYNEQFF.

In its sample, this clonotype was seen a few times. The chain links TRBV29-1 to TRBJ1-1, with a weak D call TRBD1 (5 bases). The germline V and J ends were trimmed by 6 bases and 8 bases, with 28 bases remaining between them. The germline V gene has CDR1 SQVTM and CDR2 ANQGSEA. This CDR3 is 16 amino acids long. The CDR3 sequence: CSVFPLSPALGAEAFF. As DNA, the CDR3 is TGCAGCGTCTTCCCCCTTAGCCCCGCTTTAGGGGCCGAAGCTTTCTTT.

This clonotype has at least ten counts. The chain employs TRBV2 and TRBJ2-5; D unclear. V was shortened by 0 bases and J by 9 bases, with 5 bases between the two germline ends. CDR3 size: 11 residues. The germline CDR1 and CDR2 sequences are SNHLY and FYNNEI. The chain's CDR3 is CASSEAGAQYF. The CDR3 bases are TGTGCCAGCAGTGAAGCCGGTGCCCAGTACTTC. The entire variable domain, with the rest obtained from reference TRBV2 and TRBJ2-5, is as follows: EPEVTQTPSHQVTQMGQEVILRCVPISNHLYFYWYRQILGQKVEFLVSFYNNEISEKSEIFDDQFSVERPDGSNFTLKIRSTKLEDSAMYFCASSEAGAQYFGPGTRLLVL.

V usage is TRBV7-9 and J usage is TRBJ2-2, with D perhaps TRBD2 (6 bases). V lost 2 bases, J lost 4 bases, and 14 bases lay in between. The CDR3 totals 16 residues. From germline, CDR1 is SEHNR and CDR2 FQNEAQ (reference sequence). This CDR3 is CASSLPTSRSTGELFF. In DNA form, the CDR3 reads TGTGCCAGCAGCTTACCGACTAGTCGGAGCACCGGGGAGCTGTTTTTT.

The rearrangement joins TRBV5-5 to TRBJ2-3; 8 bases match TRBD1. The CDR3 totals 17 residues. Germline V CDR1 and CDR2: SGHKS, YYEKEE (reference sequence). V trimming: 0 bases; J trimming: 3 bases; junction bases outside the gene matches: 9. The CDR3 protein is CASSLVGQGRGTDTQYF. CDR3 bases: TGTGCCAGCAGCTTGGTCGGACAGGGCCGGGGGACAGATACGCAGTATTTT.

This clonotype showed up many times. The chain employs TRBV7-9 and TRBJ2-1; perhaps TRBD2 as D (5 bases). Trimming removed 2 bases at V and 4 bases at J, with 15 bases between. The CDR3 is 16 residues long. Looked up from germline, CDR1 is SEHNR and CDR2 is FQNEAQ (reference sequence). CDR3 residues: CASSLYGSGSYNEQFF. The CDR3 DNA sequence: TGTGCCAGCAGCTTATATGGTTCGGGATCGTACAATGAGCAGTTCTTC.

This clonotype was found many times. The chain links TRBV6-5 to TRBJ2-5; 7 bases map to TRBD2. Germline lookup yields CDR1 MNHEY and CDR2 SVGAGI. The CDR3 extends over 13 amino acids. The J segment lost 5 bases and the V segment lost 1 base, leaving 1 base of the junction unmatched. The CDR3 DNA is TGTGCCAGCAGTTACTGGGGGGGGGAGACCCAGTACTTC. Translated: CASSYWGGETQYF.

This clonotype has ten or more counts. The J gene is TRBJ2-7, the V gene TRBV4-2; TRBD2 might be the D (6 bases). The CDR3 has 17 residues. The V end lost 0 bases, the J end lost 1 base, and 16 bases lay between the germline ends. CDR1 is LGHNA, CDR2 YNFKEQ, per germline. The CDR3 DNA reads TGTGCCAGCAGCCAAGATTTGGGGACTGCCCAATCCTACGAGCAGTACTTC. It is translated as CASSQDLGTAQSYEQYF.

This clonotype occurred many times. This rearrangement joins TRBV20-1 to TRBJ2-1, with D perhaps TRBD2 (5 bases). The length of the CDR3 is 14 residues. Germline-derived CDR1 and CDR2 are DFQATT and SNEGSKA (reference sequence). The V end was cut by 6 bases, the J end by 2 bases, with 14 bases between. CDR3 bases: TGCAGTGCAGAGAGGGTGACTACCTACAATGAGCAGTTCTTC. It encodes CSAERVTTYNEQFF.

J is TRBJ2-7 and V is TRBV10-3, with a possible D match to TRBD1 (5 bases). Trimming cost V 3 bases and J 4 bases, with 16 bases left between them. The germline gives CDR1 ENHRY, CDR2 SYGVKD. The CDR3 has 15 residues. The CDR3 region has the DNA TGTGCCATCAGTGATCCTCCAGGGTTGGTGTACGAGCAGTACTTC. As protein: CAISDPPGLVYEQYF.

This clonotype was seen ten or more times. This chain joins TRBV29-1 and TRBJ2-5; D remains ambiguous. This CDR3 region has 11 residues. V lost 4 bases and J lost 10, with 13 bases in between. The germline V gene encodes CDR1 SQVTM and CDR2 ANQGSEA. The CDR3 here is CSVAPGWDQYF. The CDR3 DNA sequence: TGCAGCGTTGCACCTGGGTGGGACCAGTACTTC. Using reference TRBV29-1 and TRBJ2-5 for the parts outside the CDR3, the full variable domain is SAVISQKPSRDICQRGTSLTIQCQVDSQVTMMFWYRQQPGQSLTLIATANQGSEATYESGFVIDKFPISRPNLTFSTLTVSNMSPEDSSIYLCSVAPGWDQYFGPGTRLLVL.